This section outlines one T cell receptor (beta chain) sequence together with its context. The record originates from a study of yellow fever vaccine responses in identical twins. TCRdb used MiXCR to reprocess the RT-PCR reads, holding one entry per CDR3 protein. The table records fewer than 2,500 distinct CDR3 sequences, roughly 32% of them present only once. With V trimmed by 1 base and J by 5 bases, 6 bases remained unmatched. CDR1 and CDR2 (germline): GTSNPN, SVGIG (reference sequence). The CDR3 is 14 residues long. The TCR sequence derives from a woman younger than 30 who received the yellow fever vaccine. J is TRBJ2-7 and V is TRBV30; TRBD1 aligns across 9 bases. The sequencing here drew on T cells from blood (PBMCs), unsorted or a sorted subset (not recorded which), taken before or after yellow fever vaccination (not recorded which). CDR3 nucleotide sequence: TGTGCCTGGAGTGGTGGGACAGGGATCCACGAGCAGTACTTC. This gives the protein CAWSGGTGIHEQYF.